A selection of T cell receptor beta chains follows, all from one sample in a study of cytomegalovirus exposure and HLA in healthy donors. Some clones are missing from TCRdb's copy, which holds only in-frame ones; the method was immunoSEQ multiplex PCR. The table has 45,000 to 70,000 clones, under 95% seen once. Sequenced: PBMCs. Receptor source: a young man in good health and CMV-seronegative. Each CDR3 is given with its conserved first and last residue. The D gene is left open where the match is weak. Expanded clones get a size class; other rows say once, few or many, or leave the size out.

J gene: TRBJ2-7
CDR3 length: 19
clone size: .
V gene: TRBV4-1
D gene: TRBD2
CDR3 protein: CASSQAEGYKREIPYEQYF
CDR3 DNA: TGCGCCAGCAGCCAGGCTGAGGGGTATAAGCGGGAGATTCCCTACGAGCAGTACTTC

J gene: TRBJ2-5
CDR3 length: 13
clone size: .
V gene: TRBV30
D gene: .
CDR3 protein: CAWRNRVGETQYF
CDR3 DNA: TGTGCCTGGAGAAACAGGGTAGGAGAGACCCAGTACTTC

J gene: TRBJ2-1
CDR3 length: 16
clone size: .
V gene: TRBV11-2
D gene: TRBD2
CDR3 protein: CASSYSSGSMYNEQFF
CDR3 DNA: TGTGCCAGCAGCTACTCTAGCGGGAGCATGTACAATGAGCAGTTCTTC

J gene: TRBJ2-1
CDR3 length: 15
clone size: .
V gene: TRBV27
D gene: TRBD1
CDR3 protein: CASSPRQGSYNEQFF
CDR3 DNA: TGTGCCAGCAGTCCTAGACAGGGATCCTACAATGAGCAGTTCTTC

J gene: TRBJ2-2
CDR3 length: 17
clone size: .
V gene: TRBV7-7
D gene: TRBD2
CDR3 protein: CASSFGTSGHITGELFF
CDR3 DNA: TGTGCTAGCAGCTTCGGGACTAGCGGGCATATAACCGGGGAGCTGTTTTTT

J gene: TRBJ1-5
CDR3 length: 15
clone size: .
V gene: TRBV19
D gene: TRBD1
CDR3 protein: CATTRTGGSNQPQHF
CDR3 DNA: TGTGCCACCACCCGGACAGGGGGAAGCAATCAGCCCCAGCATTTT

J gene: TRBJ2-7
CDR3 length: 13
clone size: .
V gene: TRBV10-3
D gene: TRBD2
CDR3 protein: CAISGTSGDEQYF
CDR3 DNA: TGTGCCATCAGTGGGACTAGCGGGGACGAGCAGTACTTC

J gene: TRBJ2-7
CDR3 length: 16
clone size: .
V gene: TRBV7-9
D gene: TRBD1
CDR3 protein: CASSSKIRDSTYEQYF
CDR3 DNA: TGTGCCAGCAGCTCAAAAATCCGGGACAGTACCTACGAGCAGTACTTC

J gene: TRBJ2-3
CDR3 length: 19
clone size: .
V gene: TRBV19
D gene: TRBD2
CDR3 protein: CASTNNLAGVPLITDTQYF
CDR3 DNA: TGTGCCAGTACCAACAATCTAGCGGGAGTCCCACTAATCACAGATACGCAGTATTTT

J gene: TRBJ1-5
CDR3 length: 16
clone size: .
V gene: TRBV4-1
D gene: .
CDR3 protein: CASSFQQVTPNQPQHF
CDR3 DNA: TGCGCCAGCAGCTTCCAACAGGTCACCCCCAATCAGCCCCAGCATTTT

J gene: TRBJ2-2
CDR3 length: 15
clone size: .
V gene: TRBV11-2
D gene: .
CDR3 protein: CASSPDGTGTGELFF
CDR3 DNA: TGTGCCAGCAGCCCAGACGGTACGGGGACCGGGGAGCTGTTTTTT

J gene: TRBJ2-3
CDR3 length: 15
clone size: .
V gene: TRBV7-9
D gene: TRBD1
CDR3 protein: CASSRRQGSTDTQYF
CDR3 DNA: TGTGCCAGCAGCCGGCGACAGGGGAGCACAGATACGCAGTATTTT

J gene: TRBJ2-5
CDR3 length: 15
clone size: .
V gene: TRBV14
D gene: .
CDR3 protein: CASSPSGDHMETQYF
CDR3 DNA: TGTGCCAGCAGCCCCTCGGGAGATCATATGGAGACCCAGTACTTC

J gene: TRBJ2-1
CDR3 length: 16
clone size: .
V gene: TRBV7-3
D gene: TRBD1
CDR3 protein: CASSLSGQSSYNEQFF
CDR3 DNA: TGTGCCAGCAGCCTATCGGGACAGAGCTCCTACAATGAGCAGTTCTTC

J gene: TRBJ1-2
CDR3 length: 15
clone size: .
V gene: TRBV4-1
D gene: TRBD1
CDR3 protein: CASSQDGGTVYGYTF
CDR3 DNA: TGCGCCAGCAGCCAAGATGGAGGGACAGTCTATGGCTACACCTTC

J gene: TRBJ2-6
CDR3 length: 12
clone size: .
V gene: TRBV7-8
D gene: .
CDR3 protein: CASSTGANVLTF
CDR3 DNA: TGTGCCAGTAGTACTGGGGCCAACGTCCTGACTTTC

J gene: TRBJ2-7
CDR3 length: 16
clone size: .
V gene: TRBV28
D gene: TRBD2
CDR3 protein: CASSSLTSATIYEQYF
CDR3 DNA: TGTGCCAGCAGTTCCCTCACTAGCGCCACAATCTACGAGCAGTACTTC

J gene: TRBJ2-6
CDR3 length: 14
clone size: .
V gene: TRBV10-3
D gene: .
CDR3 protein: CAISVASGANVLTF
CDR3 DNA: TGTGCCATCAGTGTAGCTAGTGGGGCCAACGTCCTGACTTTC

J gene: TRBJ2-1
CDR3 length: 12
clone size: .
V gene: TRBV9
D gene: .
CDR3 protein: CASSVSRDEQFF
CDR3 DNA: TGTGCCAGCAGCGTGTCACGGGATGAGCAGTTCTTC

J gene: TRBJ1-4
CDR3 length: 13
clone size: .
V gene: TRBV25-1
D gene: .
CDR3 protein: CASSLGGYEKLFF
CDR3 DNA: TGTGCCAGCAGTTTGGGGGGGTATGAAAAACTGTTTTTT

J gene: TRBJ2-3
CDR3 length: 18
clone size: .
V gene: TRBV29-1
D gene: TRBD2
CDR3 protein: CSVDNLLAGDTIADTQYF
CDR3 DNA: TGCAGCGTTGATAATCTACTAGCGGGAGACACCATAGCAGATACGCAGTATTTT

J gene: TRBJ2-7
CDR3 length: 16
clone size: few
V gene: TRBV5-1
D gene: TRBD2
CDR3 protein: CASSPAPGLAGSGQYF
CDR3 DNA: TGCGCCAGCAGCCCGGCCCCGGGACTAGCGGGATCGGGACAGTACTTC

J gene: TRBJ1-2
CDR3 length: 12
clone size: .
V gene: TRBV2
D gene: .
CDR3 protein: CASTPQGYGYTF
CDR3 DNA: TGTGCCAGCACCCCGCAGGGATACGGCTACACCTTC

J gene: TRBJ2-5
CDR3 length: 17
clone size: few
V gene: TRBV28
D gene: TRBD2
CDR3 protein: CASSSGVRLAEEETQYF
CDR3 DNA: TGTGCCAGCAGTTCCGGGGTCCGACTAGCGGAAGAAGAGACCCAGTACTTC

J gene: TRBJ2-7
CDR3 length: 16
clone size: .
V gene: TRBV27
D gene: TRBD1
CDR3 protein: CASSLSHRGEKYEQYF
CDR3 DNA: TGTGCCAGCAGTTTATCCCACAGGGGGGAAAAGTACGAGCAGTACTTC

J gene: TRBJ2-1
CDR3 length: 18
clone size: .
V gene: TRBV7-2
D gene: .
CDR3 protein: CASSVRGVNLRPNNEQFF
CDR3 DNA: TGTGCCAGCAGCGTTAGAGGAGTCAACTTGAGACCCAACAATGAGCAGTTCTTC

J gene: TRBJ2-3
CDR3 length: 15
clone size: once
V gene: TRBV7-9
D gene: TRBD2
CDR3 protein: CASSDSGSSPDTQYF
CDR3 DNA: TGTGCCAGCAGTGACAGCGGGAGTAGCCCAGATACGCAGTATTTT

J gene: TRBJ2-1
CDR3 length: 13
clone size: .
V gene: TRBV2
D gene: .
CDR3 protein: CASSDQRDNEQFF
CDR3 DNA: TGTGCCAGCAGTGACCAGAGGGACAATGAGCAGTTCTTC

J gene: TRBJ2-7
CDR3 length: 13
clone size: .
V gene: TRBV4-1
D gene: .
CDR3 protein: CASSQAGLYEQYF
CDR3 DNA: TGCGCCAGCAGCCAAGCAGGGCTCTACGAGCAGTACTTC

J gene: TRBJ2-1
CDR3 length: 11
clone size: .
V gene: TRBV20-1
D gene: TRBD1
CDR3 protein: CSAGDSHEQFF
CDR3 DNA: TGCAGTGCTGGGGACAGCCATGAGCAGTTCTTC

J gene: TRBJ1-4
CDR3 length: 12
clone size: once
V gene: TRBV29-1
D gene: .
CDR3 protein: CSVGGVGEKLFF
CDR3 DNA: TGCAGCGTTGGGGGGGTGGGTGAAAAACTGTTTTTT

J gene: TRBJ1-2
CDR3 length: 14
clone size: .
V gene: TRBV29-1
D gene: .
CDR3 protein: CSVYRPTANYGYTF
CDR3 DNA: TGCAGCGTTTACAGACCGACAGCTAACTATGGCTACACCTTC

J gene: TRBJ2-7
CDR3 length: 19
clone size: .
V gene: TRBV7-9
D gene: TRBD2
CDR3 protein: CASSLNLGLAGVAPYEQYF
CDR3 DNA: TGTGCCAGCAGCTTAAATCTGGGACTAGCGGGAGTTGCGCCCTACGAGCAGTACTTC

J gene: TRBJ2-5
CDR3 length: 16
clone size: .
V gene: TRBV7-8
D gene: .
CDR3 protein: CASSLVFRLAGETQYF
CDR3 DNA: TGTGCCAGCAGCTTAGTGTTCAGGCTAGCCGGGGAGACCCAGTACTTC

J gene: TRBJ2-7
CDR3 length: 14
clone size: .
V gene: TRBV29-1
D gene: TRBD1
CDR3 protein: CSVEVRGTGDQQYF
CDR3 DNA: TGCAGCGTTGAAGTCCGTGGGACAGGTGACCAGCAGTACTTC

J gene: TRBJ2-7
CDR3 length: 10
clone size: .
V gene: TRBV20-1
D gene: .
CDR3 protein: CSAGRLEPYF
CDR3 DNA: TGCAGCGCGGGGCGCCTAGAGCCGTACTTC

J gene: TRBJ1-1
CDR3 length: 13
clone size: .
V gene: TRBV30
D gene: .
CDR3 protein: CAWMAGMNTEAFF
CDR3 DNA: TGTGCCTGGATGGCAGGGATGAACACTGAAGCTTTCTTT

J gene: TRBJ1-1
CDR3 length: 14
clone size: .
V gene: TRBV11-3
D gene: TRBD1
CDR3 protein: CASSFGQGNTEAFF
CDR3 DNA: TGTGCCAGCAGCTTCGGACAGGGGAACACTGAAGCTTTCTTT

J gene: TRBJ2-4
CDR3 length: 12
clone size: once
V gene: TRBV7-2
D gene: .
CDR3 protein: CASTESGNIQYF
CDR3 DNA: TGTGCCAGCACCGAGAGCGGAAACATTCAGTACTTC

J gene: TRBJ2-5
CDR3 length: 15
clone size: .
V gene: TRBV6-6
D gene: TRBD2
CDR3 protein: CASSYLGLAEETQYF
CDR3 DNA: TGTGCCAGCAGTTACTTGGGACTAGCGGAAGAGACCCAGTACTTC

J gene: TRBJ2-7
CDR3 length: 12
clone size: .
V gene: TRBV6-6
D gene: TRBD1
CDR3 protein: CASRDRAYEQYF
CDR3 DNA: TGTGCCAGCAGAGACAGGGCCTACGAGCAGTACTTC

J gene: TRBJ2-3
CDR3 length: 13
clone size: .
V gene: TRBV30
D gene: .
CDR3 protein: CAWSVSGTDTQYF
CDR3 DNA: TGTGCCTGGAGTGTATCGGGGACAGATACGCAGTATTTT

J gene: TRBJ1-1
CDR3 length: 13
clone size: .
V gene: TRBV2
D gene: .
CDR3 protein: CASSVGVETEAFF
CDR3 DNA: TGTGCCAGCAGTGTAGGGGTGGAAACTGAAGCTTTCTTT

J gene: TRBJ2-7
CDR3 length: 12
clone size: .
V gene: TRBV7-9
D gene: .
CDR3 protein: CASSEHTYEQYF
CDR3 DNA: TGTGCCAGCAGCGAACACACGTACGAGCAGTACTTC